This TCR beta chain was obtained from a study of blood T cell repertoires in COVID-19. Looking at the study overall: Sites in the United States, Italy and Spain provided acute and convalescent COVID-19 samples.

This clone has more than one count but fewer than ten. Sequenced by immunoSEQ multiplex PCR; TCRdb stores in-frame clones only, minus some. The sample carries about 230,000 clones, 70% to 90% recorded once. The clonotype comes from a woman aged 70-85 years with active or convalescent COVID-19. Sequencing was performed on peripheral blood.

The CDR3 protein is CASSFSGQGTYEQYF. The CDR3 DNA sequence: TGCGCCAGCAGCTTCTCGGGACAGGGGACCTACGAGCAGTACTTC. The genes are TRBV5-1 and TRBJ2-7; 10 bases align to TRBD1. The CDR3 has 15 residues. Per germline, CDR1 SGHRS and CDR2 YFSETQ. The trim removed 2 bases at V and 2 bases at J, leaving 4 bases unmatched. Based on the CDR3 plus reference TRBV5-1 and TRBJ2-7, the full variable domain is KAGVTQTPRYLIKTRGQQVTLSCSPISGHRSVSWYQQTPGQGLQFLFEYFSETQRNKGNFPGRFSGRQFSNSRSEMNVSTLELGDSALYLCASSFSGQGTYEQYFGPGTRLTVT.